The rows below give T cell receptor beta chains drawn from one sample of a study of lung T cells in sarcoidosis with Löfgren's syndrome. TCRdb reprocessed the reads via MiXCR and lists one record per CDR3 protein. The top ten hold about 2.3% of the sample, which has around 60,000 distinct CDR3 sequences, 21% seen once. The sequenced material came from CD4+ T cells from PBMCs. The receptors were sampled from a human donor with sarcoidosis (Löfgren's syndrome or another form), or a control subject (not recorded which). The CDR3 runs from the conserved cysteine through the conserved F or W. Fields, in order: clone size, D gene, J gene, V gene, CDR3 DNA, CDR3 protein. The D gene is left open where the match is weak. Clone size is stated in some rows and not others, as once, few, many or a class when expanded.

clone size: few
D gene: .
J gene: TRBJ2-3
V gene: TRBV20-1
CDR3 DNA: TGCAGTGCCAGGTGGGCTAGCGGCACAGATACGCAGTATTTT
CDR3 protein: CSARWASGTDTQYF

clone size: .
D gene: TRBD1
J gene: TRBJ2-1
V gene: TRBV29-1
CDR3 DNA: TGCAGCGCCGGACAGGGCCGCGAGCAGTTCTTC
CDR3 protein: CSAGQGREQFF

clone size: few
D gene: TRBD1
J gene: TRBJ1-4
V gene: TRBV2
CDR3 DNA: TGTGCCAGCAGCGAGGACAGGGGGCGGGAAAAACTGTTTTTT
CDR3 protein: CASSEDRGREKLFF

clone size: .
D gene: TRBD1
J gene: TRBJ1-5
V gene: TRBV2
CDR3 DNA: TGTGCCAGCAGGGGATCCGACAGGGGTGGGCAGCCCCAGCATTTT
CDR3 protein: CASRGSDRGGQPQHF

clone size: many
D gene: .
J gene: TRBJ1-1
V gene: TRBV20-1
CDR3 DNA: TGCAGTGCTAGCCCTGCAAGCACTGAAGCTTTCTTT
CDR3 protein: CSASPASTEAFF

clone size: few
D gene: TRBD1
J gene: TRBJ1-4
V gene: TRBV24-1
CDR3 DNA: TGTGCCACCAGTGATCCAGGGGGAAAGAATGAAAAACTGTTTTTT
CDR3 protein: CATSDPGGKNEKLFF

clone size: few
D gene: .
J gene: TRBJ2-7
V gene: TRBV18
CDR3 DNA: TGTGCCAGCTCACCAGGTACGCACGAGCAGTACTTC
CDR3 protein: CASSPGTHEQYF

clone size: many
D gene: .
J gene: TRBJ1-5
V gene: TRBV7-2
CDR3 DNA: TGTGCCAGCAGCTTAGATAGACAGCCTAATCAGCCCCAGCATTTT
CDR3 protein: CASSLDRQPNQPQHF

clone size: many
D gene: TRBD2
J gene: TRBJ2-1
V gene: TRBV20-1
CDR3 DNA: TGCAGTGCTAGGAGGTCTAGCGGGGGGGGTGAGCAGTTCTTC
CDR3 protein: CSARRSSGGGEQFF

clone size: many
D gene: TRBD2
J gene: TRBJ2-1
V gene: TRBV28
CDR3 DNA: TGTGCCAGCAGTTTATTCGGGACTAGCGGGATCGGCCCGAGCTCCTACAATGAGCAGTTCTTC
CDR3 protein: CASSLFGTSGIGPSSYNEQFF

clone size: .
D gene: TRBD2
J gene: TRBJ2-5
V gene: TRBV12-5
CDR3 DNA: TGTGCTAGTGGCGGTACTAGCGGCCAAGAGACCCAGTACTTC
CDR3 protein: CASGGTSGQETQYF

clone size: many
D gene: .
J gene: TRBJ2-5
V gene: TRBV6-1
CDR3 DNA: TGTGCCACACACGGGGGTTCGGCGGGGAAAGAGACCCAGTACTTC
CDR3 protein: CATHGGSAGKETQYF

clone size: .
D gene: .
J gene: TRBJ1-4
V gene: TRBV2
CDR3 DNA: TGTGCCAGCAGTGAATTTAGGGTAGCTAATGAAAAACTGTTTTTT
CDR3 protein: CASSEFRVANEKLFF

clone size: many
D gene: TRBD2
J gene: TRBJ2-5
V gene: TRBV11-3
CDR3 DNA: TGTGCCAGCAGCTTCAGCGGGGCTCAAGAGACCCAGTACTTC
CDR3 protein: CASSFSGAQETQYF